These T cell receptor beta chains were read from a single sample in a study of glioma-infiltrating T cells after dendritic cell vaccination. The repertoire was sequenced with immunoSEQ multiplex PCR; TCRdb's copy has only in-frame clones and lacks some. The sample yields approximately 60,000 clones, 86% seen once. This specimen was blood, taken after dendritic cell vaccination. These receptors all come from a human donor with glioblastoma. CDR3s include the opening cysteine and the closing phenylalanine or tryptophan. A D gene is named only where the DNA matches it firmly. Clone size appears in some rows only: once, few, many, or a class for an expanded clone.

j_gene: TRBJ2-1
d_gene: TRBD2
abundance: -
v_gene: TRBV7-2
CDR3aa: CASSLGLAGGHNEQFF
CDR3nt: TGTGCCAGCAGCTTAGGGCTAGCGGGAGGGCACAATGAGCAGTTCTTC

j_gene: TRBJ1-1
d_gene: -
abundance: few
v_gene: TRBV6-6
CDR3aa: CASSPLAATEAFF
CDR3nt: TGTGCCAGCAGTCCCCTCGCAGCGACTGAAGCTTTCTTT

j_gene: TRBJ2-5
d_gene: TRBD2
abundance: -
v_gene: TRBV9
CDR3aa: CASSVETSGGAETQYF
CDR3nt: TGTGCCAGCAGCGTAGAAACTAGCGGGGGGGCAGAGACCCAGTACTTC

j_gene: TRBJ2-3
d_gene: -
abundance: few
v_gene: TRBV18
CDR3aa: CASSPPRSSTDTQYF
CDR3nt: TGTGCCAGCTCACCACCGAGGTCTAGCACAGATACGCAGTATTTT

j_gene: TRBJ2-1
d_gene: TRBD2
abundance: -
v_gene: TRBV5-1
CDR3aa: CASSLSSGGYNEQFF
CDR3nt: TGCGCCAGCAGCTTGTCTAGCGGGGGATACAATGAGCAGTTCTTC

j_gene: TRBJ2-3
d_gene: -
abundance: -
v_gene: TRBV30
CDR3aa: CAWSPLDTQYF
CDR3nt: TGTGCCTGGAGTCCACTAGATACGCAGTATTTT

j_gene: TRBJ2-3
d_gene: TRBD2
abundance: -
v_gene: TRBV2
CDR3aa: CASSEGPGLGVTDTQYF
CDR3nt: TGTGCCAGCAGTGAAGGGCCGGGACTAGGGGTGACAGATACGCAGTATTTT

j_gene: TRBJ1-5
d_gene: TRBD1
abundance: once
v_gene: TRBV30
CDR3aa: CAWSQDRGRQPQHF
CDR3nt: TGTGCCTGGAGTCAGGACAGGGGCCGTCAGCCCCAGCATTTT

j_gene: TRBJ2-7
d_gene: TRBD1
abundance: -
v_gene: TRBV2
CDR3aa: CASSGRGTGVGEQYF
CDR3nt: TGTGCCAGCAGTGGTCGAGGGACAGGGGTTGGCGAGCAGTACTTC

j_gene: TRBJ1-3
d_gene: -
abundance: -
v_gene: TRBV9
CDR3aa: CASSSGSSGNTIYF
CDR3nt: TGTGCCAGCAGTAGCGGGAGCTCTGGAAACACCATATATTTT

j_gene: TRBJ1-2
d_gene: TRBD1
abundance: -
v_gene: TRBV5-4
CDR3aa: CASRQDRNYGYTF
CDR3nt: TGTGCCAGCAGGCAGGACAGGAACTATGGCTACACCTTC

j_gene: TRBJ2-5
d_gene: -
abundance: -
v_gene: TRBV5-6
CDR3aa: CASSSPTGETQYF
CDR3nt: TGTGCCAGCAGCAGCCCGACAGGAGAGACCCAGTACTTC

j_gene: TRBJ1-4
d_gene: -
abundance: -
v_gene: TRBV2
CDR3aa: CASSRGRANEKLFF
CDR3nt: TGTGCCAGCAGCCGTGGCAGGGCTAATGAAAAACTGTTTTTT

j_gene: TRBJ1-5
d_gene: TRBD1
abundance: -
v_gene: TRBV19
CDR3aa: CASSVFPGQLNQPQHF
CDR3nt: TGTGCCAGTAGTGTTTTCCCGGGACAGCTCAATCAGCCCCAGCATTTT

j_gene: TRBJ1-1
d_gene: -
abundance: -
v_gene: TRBV5-6
CDR3aa: CASSRGSPGMNTEAFF
CDR3nt: TGTGCCAGCAGCCGCGGGAGCCCCGGGATGAACACTGAAGCTTTCTTT